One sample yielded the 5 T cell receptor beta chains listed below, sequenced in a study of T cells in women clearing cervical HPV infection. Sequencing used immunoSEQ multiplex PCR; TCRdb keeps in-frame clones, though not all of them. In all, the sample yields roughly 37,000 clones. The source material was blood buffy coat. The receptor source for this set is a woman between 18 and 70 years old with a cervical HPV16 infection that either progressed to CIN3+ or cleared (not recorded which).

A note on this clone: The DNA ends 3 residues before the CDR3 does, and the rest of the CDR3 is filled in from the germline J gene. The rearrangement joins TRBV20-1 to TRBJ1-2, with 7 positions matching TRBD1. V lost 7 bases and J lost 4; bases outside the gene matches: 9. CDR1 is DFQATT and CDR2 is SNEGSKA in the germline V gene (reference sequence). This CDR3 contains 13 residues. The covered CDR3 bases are TGCAGTGTTACAACAGGGGCAAGCTATGGC. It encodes CSVTTGASYG. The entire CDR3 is CSVTTGASYGYTF.

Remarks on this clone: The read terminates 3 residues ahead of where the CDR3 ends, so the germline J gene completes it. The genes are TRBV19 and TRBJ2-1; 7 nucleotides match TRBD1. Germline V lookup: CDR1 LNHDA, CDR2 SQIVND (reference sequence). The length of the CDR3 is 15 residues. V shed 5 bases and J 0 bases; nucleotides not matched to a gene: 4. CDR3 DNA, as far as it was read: TGTGCCAGTAGTTCTGGACAGGTCTCCTACAATGAG. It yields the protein CASSSGQVSYNE. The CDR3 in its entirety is CASSSGQVSYNEQFF.

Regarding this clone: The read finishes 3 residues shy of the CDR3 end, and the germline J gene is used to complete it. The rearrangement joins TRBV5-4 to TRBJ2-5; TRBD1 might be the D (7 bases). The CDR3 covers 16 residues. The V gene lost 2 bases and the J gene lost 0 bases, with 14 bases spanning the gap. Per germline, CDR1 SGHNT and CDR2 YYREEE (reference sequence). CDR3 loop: CASSFGGTAYQETQYF. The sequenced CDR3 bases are TGTGCCAGCAGCTTTGGCGGGACAGCGTACCAAGAGACC. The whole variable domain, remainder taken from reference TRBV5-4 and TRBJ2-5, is ETGVTQSPTHLIKTRGQQVTLRCSSQSGHNTVSWYQQALGQGPQFIFQYYREEENGRGNFPPRFSGLQFPNYSSELNVNALELDDSALYLCASSFGGTAYQETQYFGPGTRLLVL.

Incomplete CDR3 DNA: TGCGCCAGCAGCTGGGACTCCACTAGCACAGATACG. Translating it yields CASSWDSTSTDT. The full-length CDR3 reads as CASSWDSTSTDTQYF. This rearrangement joins TRBV5-1 to TRBJ2-3; possible D gene TRBD2, 6 bases. The read finishes 3 residues shy of the CDR3 end, and the germline J gene is used to complete it. V lost 3 bases, J lost 0 bases, and 11 bases lay in between. The CDR3 covers 15 residues. Germline CDR1 SGHRS, CDR2 YFSETQ.

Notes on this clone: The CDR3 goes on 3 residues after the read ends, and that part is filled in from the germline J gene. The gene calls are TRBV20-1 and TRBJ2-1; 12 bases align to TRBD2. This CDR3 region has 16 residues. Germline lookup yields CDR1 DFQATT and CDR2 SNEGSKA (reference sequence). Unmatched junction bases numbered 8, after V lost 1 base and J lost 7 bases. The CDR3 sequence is CSARAGTSGQRNEQFF. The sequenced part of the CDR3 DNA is TGCAGTGCTAGAGCCGGGACTAGCGGGCAAAGGAATGAG.